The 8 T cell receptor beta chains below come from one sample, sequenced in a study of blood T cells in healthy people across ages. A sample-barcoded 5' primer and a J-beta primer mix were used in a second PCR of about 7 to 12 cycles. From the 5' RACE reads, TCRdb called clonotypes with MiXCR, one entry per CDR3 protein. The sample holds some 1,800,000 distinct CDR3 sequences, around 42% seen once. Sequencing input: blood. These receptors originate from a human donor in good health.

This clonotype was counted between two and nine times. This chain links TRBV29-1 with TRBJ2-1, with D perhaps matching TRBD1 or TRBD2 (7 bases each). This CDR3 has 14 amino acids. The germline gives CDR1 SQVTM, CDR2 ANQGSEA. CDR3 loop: CRASRQGLYNEQFF. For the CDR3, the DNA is TGCAGAGCTAGCAGACAGGGACTATACAATGAGCAGTTCTTC.

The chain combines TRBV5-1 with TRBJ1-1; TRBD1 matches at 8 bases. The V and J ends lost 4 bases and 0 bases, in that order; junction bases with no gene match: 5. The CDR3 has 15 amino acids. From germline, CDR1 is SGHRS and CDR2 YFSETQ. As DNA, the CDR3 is TGCGCCAGCAGCCTGGACAGGGACATGAACACTGAAGCTTTCTTT. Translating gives CASSLDRDMNTEAFF.

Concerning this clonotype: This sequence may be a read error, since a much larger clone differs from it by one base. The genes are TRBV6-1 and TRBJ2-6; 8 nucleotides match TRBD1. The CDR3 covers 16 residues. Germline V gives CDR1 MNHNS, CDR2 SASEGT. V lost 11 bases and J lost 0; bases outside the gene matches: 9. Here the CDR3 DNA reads TGTGCCGCTAGGGACAGGCGGAACTCTGGGGCCAACGTCCTGACTTTC. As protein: CAARDRRNSGANVLTF.

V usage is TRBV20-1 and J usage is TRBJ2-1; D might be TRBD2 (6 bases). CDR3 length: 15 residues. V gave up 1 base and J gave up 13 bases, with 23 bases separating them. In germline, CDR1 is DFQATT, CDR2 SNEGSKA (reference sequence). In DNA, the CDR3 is TGCAGTGCTAGAGGGCGATCGGTAGGTGCGGGACGACAGTTCTTC. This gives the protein CSARGRSVGAGRQFF.

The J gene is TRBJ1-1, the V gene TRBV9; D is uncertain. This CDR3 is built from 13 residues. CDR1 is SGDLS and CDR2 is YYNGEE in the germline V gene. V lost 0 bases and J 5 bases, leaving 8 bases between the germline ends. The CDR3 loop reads CASSVDSGTEAFF. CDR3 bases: TGTGCCAGCAGCGTAGATAGTGGAACTGAAGCTTTCTTT.

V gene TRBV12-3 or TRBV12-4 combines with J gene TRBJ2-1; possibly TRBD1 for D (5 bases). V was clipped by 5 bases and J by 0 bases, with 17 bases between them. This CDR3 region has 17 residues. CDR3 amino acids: CASSPVIGVNSYNEQFF. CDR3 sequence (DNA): TGTGCCAGCAGTCCTGTTATAGGGGTAAACTCCTACAATGAGCAGTTCTTC.

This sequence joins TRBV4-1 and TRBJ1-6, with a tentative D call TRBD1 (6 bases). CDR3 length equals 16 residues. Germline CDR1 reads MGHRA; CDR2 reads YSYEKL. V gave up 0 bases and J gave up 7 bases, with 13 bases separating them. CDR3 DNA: TGCGCCAGCAGCCAAGATTCCTGGACAGAAAATTCACCCCTCCACTTT. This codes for CASSQDSWTENSPLHF.

The CDR3 region is CSAKGGRGRLYEQYF. CDR3 in DNA: TGCAGTGCTAAGGGAGGCAGGGGGCGTCTTTACGAGCAGTACTTC. The gene calls are TRBV20-1 and TRBJ2-7, with 8 bases identical to TRBD1. Germline assignment: CDR1 DFQATT and CDR2 SNEGSKA (reference sequence). The CDR3 has 15 residues. V shed 4 bases, J shed 4 bases, and the junction held 12 bases outside the gene matches.